This T cell receptor (beta chain) derives from a study of human T cells and chemical hapten exposure (dated by TCRdb to about 2021). For the study in its entirety: For sensitization, 2% DPC in acetone was applied to a 2 cm by 2 cm area of upper inner arm skin. Patient blood was sampled pre-sensitization (week 0) and at 2, 6 and about 24 weeks after DPC sensitization. Peripheral blood TCR repertoire changes were tracked in vivo in alopecia patients during primary and secondary sensitization to the hapten diphenylcyclopropenone (DPC). Patch testing was performed on the upper back with Finn chambers containing 0.01% DPC, and the patch tests were scored after 6 days according to International Contact Dermatitis Research Group standards. About 28 alopecia patients gave blood for TCR sequencing at one to four time points (pre-sensitization, 2, 6 and 24 weeks). The patient cohort, mostly female, included alopecia areata with under or over 50% scalp involvement, alopecia totalis and alopecia universalis. Libraries were pooled for sequencing, and per-sample TCR yields varied mainly because of small differences in library volumes within the pool. Weekly therapeutic DPC doses were additionally applied to the scalp of patients throughout the roughly 22-week study period. Study-level results and caveats: A positive correlation was found between the number of PT1 expanded TCRs and patch test score, with significance reached at thresholds 8, 16 and 32 but not 4. The number of TCRs above 1 in 1000 frequency did not change with DPC sensitization; there was no evidence of global repertoire structure alterations. Expanded TCRs formed significantly more large CDR3 similarity clusters than pre-sensitization or healthy control sets, consistent with antigen-driven responses. After repeated subsampling, the strength of the expansion versus patch-test correlation and the threshold at which it became significant changed. Because every patient had alopecia, a presumed autoimmune disease, the patients' immune response might differ from that of healthy individuals.

About this clonotype: It has no known antigen specificity. Base qualities are not provided; no much larger clone lies one nucleotide away.

Libraries were built with RACE. The sequencer was a NextSeq 500. During library preparation, unique molecular identifiers were attached to individual cDNA molecules so that TCRs could be counted quantitatively and reproducibly. Both TCR alpha and TCR beta chains were sequenced from each blood RNA sample. Regarding the original processing steps: Samples had a median of roughly 99,000 TCRs, with a range from roughly 23,224 to 750,000. V, J and CDR3 annotation of the TCR reads was performed with the Decombinator software suite. To make PS versus PT1 abundance plots, every sample was subsampled to the same number of TCRs (28,000). TCRs were defined as expanded if absent before sensitization and observed at least eight times at the 2-week time point. Through fastp at Q25 and MiXCR, TCRdb rebuilt clones from the public reads, retaining in-frame beta chains. Rows merge per CDR3 protein into single entries with the most common DNA and genes. TCRdb, rather than the study authors, made the V and J calls. The sample contains tens of thousands of distinct CDR3 sequences, about 9.6% of them found a single time. Roughly 13% of the sample goes to the ten largest clones.

The CDR3 goes from the cysteine to the phenylalanine over 14 residues. Only the CDR3 region is kept as DNA, spanning 42 bases read in frame from base 1. At the junction V is shortened by 4 bases and J by 3 bases; bases outside the gene matches: 8. The germline V gene (reference sequence) supplies CDR1 DFQATT and CDR2 SNEGSKA. What this sample's time point label stands for: patch test 1, 2 weeks after DPC sensitization. According to the study, the label for this sample's treatment or condition signals: therapeutic diphenylcyclopropenone sensitization with weekly scalp DPC. At every patch-test visit, the blood draw took place before the patch test was put on. Eligible patients were aged 18 to 70, diagnosed with alopecia, deemed suitable for DPC therapy, and excluded if pregnant. Total RNA was extracted from unfractionated whole blood collected in Tempus Blood RNA tubes.

The rearranged chain carries TRBV20-1 and TRBJ1-1; 7 central nucleotides agree with TRBD1. The sequence came from a woman in her thirties or forties with alopecia areata. Some clones in this sample may be carry-over from other donors' samples. The sample consisted of whole blood, taken in connection with sensitization to the hapten diphenylcyclopropenone (DPC). The nucleotides are TGCAGTGCTACCCGCGACAGGGACTACACTGAAGCTTTCTTT. It encodes CSATRDRDYTEAFF.